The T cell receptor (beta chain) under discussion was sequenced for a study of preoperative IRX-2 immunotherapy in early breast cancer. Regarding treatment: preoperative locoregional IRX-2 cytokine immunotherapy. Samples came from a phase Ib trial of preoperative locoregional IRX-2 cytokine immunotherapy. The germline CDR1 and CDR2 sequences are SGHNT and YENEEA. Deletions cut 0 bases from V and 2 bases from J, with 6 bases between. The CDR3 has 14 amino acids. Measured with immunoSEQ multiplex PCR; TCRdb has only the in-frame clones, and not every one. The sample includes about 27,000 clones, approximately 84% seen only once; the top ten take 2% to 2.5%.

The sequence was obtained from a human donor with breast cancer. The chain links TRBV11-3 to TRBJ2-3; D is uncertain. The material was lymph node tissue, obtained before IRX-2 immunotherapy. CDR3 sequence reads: CASSLDSNTDTQYF. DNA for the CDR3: TGTGCCAGCAGCTTAGACTCGAACACAGATACGCAGTATTTT.